This record looks at one T cell receptor beta chain sequence and its context. Its antigen remains unknown. This record comes from a study of T cell responses to AZD1222 COVID-19 vaccine. Second-dose groups at about 4 or about 12 weeks were pooled. Sequencing was performed with immunoSEQ multiplex PCR; in TCRdb, only in-frame clones are kept and a portion is missing. The sample lists fewer than 100,000 clones; approximately 88% were seen once. Study conclusions and caveats: The study identified only a handful of AZD1222 recipients as seropositive at baseline. In a largely white British group with more females than males, clonal diversity was possibly underestimated. Spike as a whole was targeted by vaccine-associated CD4 TCRs, dominant at 160-218 and 743-854.

The clonotype originates from an adult who received the AZD1222 COVID-19 vaccine. The specimen comprised peripheral blood, sampled 28 days after the second AZD1222 dose.

The CDR3 region has the DNA TGTGCCAGTAGTCCCCCCGACAGCTACTACGAGCAGTACTTC. Translation gives CASSPPDSYYEQYF. The rearrangement joins TRBV19 to TRBJ2-7, with D perhaps TRBD1 (5 bases). CDR1 and CDR2 (germline): LNHDA, SQIVND (reference sequence). V was pared by 5 bases and J by 3 bases, with 14 bases between. The CDR3 spans 14 residues.